A selection of T cell receptor beta chains follows, all from one sample in a study of cytomegalovirus exposure and HLA in healthy donors. Measured with immunoSEQ multiplex PCR; TCRdb has only the in-frame clones, and not every one. The repertoire holds roughly 180,000 clones, roughly 80% seen once, with approximately 1.4% in the top ten. The sequenced sample was PBMCs. The receptors were gathered from a man aged 30-40 years in good health and CMV-seronegative. Both conserved end residues are part of each CDR3. A D gene is named only where the DNA matches it firmly. The size entry is marked missing in some rows and otherwise reads once, few, many or a size class.

D gene	clone size	V gene	J gene	CDR3 protein	CDR3 DNA
TRBD1	once	TRBV4-3	TRBJ1-6	CASSQGQGRDSPLHF	TGCGCCAGCAGCCAGGGACAGGGTAGGGATTCACCCCTCCACTTT
TRBD2	-	TRBV5-1	TRBJ2-7	CASSLAGAQLEQYF	TGCGCCAGCAGCTTAGCGGGAGCGCAACTGGAGCAGTACTTC
-	once	TRBV16	TRBJ1-1	CASSQSDRTEAFF	TGTGCCAGCAGCCAATCTGACAGGACTGAAGCTTTCTTT
TRBD1	few	TRBV5-1	TRBJ1-5	CASSSGQGSNQPQHF	TGCGCCAGCAGCTCTGGACAGGGTAGCAATCAGCCCCAGCATTTT
TRBD1	-	TRBV6-1	TRBJ2-7	CASSEAPGQGAYEQYF	TGTGCCAGCAGTGAAGCGCCGGGACAGGGGGCCTACGAGCAGTACTTC
TRBD2	-	TRBV4-3	TRBJ2-1	CASSQDERAGGPNEQFF	TGCGCCAGCAGCCAAGATGAACGAGCGGGGGGGCCCAATGAGCAGTTCTTC
-	-	TRBV6-5	TRBJ2-3	CASSYSIYRGTDTQYF	TGTGCCAGCAGTTACTCGATCTACAGAGGCACAGATACGCAGTATTTT
TRBD1	-	TRBV6-5	TRBJ1-4	CASSPRGATNEKLFF	TGTGCCAGCAGTCCCAGGGGGGCAACTAATGAAAAACTGTTTTTT
TRBD2	few	TRBV5-4	TRBJ2-1	CASSPPKLAGFNEQFF	TGTGCCAGCAGCCCACCAAAACTAGCGGGATTCAATGAGCAGTTCTTC
TRBD1	-	TRBV12-5	TRBJ2-5	CASGLVLGQGREETQYF	TGTGCTAGTGGTTTGGTACTGGGACAGGGGCGGGAAGAGACCCAGTACTTC
TRBD1	-	TRBV27	TRBJ2-7	CASSGTGVLSSYEQYF	TGTGCCAGCAGTGGGACAGGGGTCCTTTCTAGCTACGAGCAGTACTTC
TRBD1	-	TRBV23-1	TRBJ1-6	CASIWPGQGLPHNSPLHF	TGCGCCAGCATTTGGCCGGGACAGGGATTGCCTCATAATTCACCCCTCCACTTT
TRBD2	few	TRBV7-2	TRBJ2-1	CASSSSGANNEQFF	TGTGCCAGCAGCTCTAGCGGCGCTAACAATGAGCAGTTCTTC
TRBD2	-	TRBV6-6	TRBJ2-7	CASSYRASGISYEQYF	TGTGCCAGCAGTTACAGGGCTAGCGGTATATCCTACGAGCAGTACTTC
TRBD1	-	TRBV7-9	TRBJ1-5	CASSLSGQGVWSNQPQHF	TGTGCCAGCAGCCTCTCGGGACAGGGGGTTTGGAGCAATCAGCCCCAGCATTTT
TRBD1	-	TRBV6-5	TRBJ2-2	CASRYTGTGGSGELFF	TGTGCCAGCAGATACACCGGGACAGGGGGGTCGGGGGAGCTGTTTTTT
-	-	TRBV27	TRBJ1-5	CASSLYREPNQPQHF	TGTGCCAGCAGTTTATATCGCGAACCCAATCAGCCCCAGCATTTT